What follows describes a single T cell receptor beta chain. This entry belongs to a study of identical twins. The CDR3 is 15 amino acids. From germline, CDR1 is SGDLS and CDR2 YYNGEE. The V end was cut by 4 bases, the J end by 0 bases, with 12 bases between. TCRdb analysed the 5' RACE reads with MiXCR anew, one entry per CDR3 protein. The table shows under 350,000 distinct CDR3 sequences, with nearly 9.5% occurring only once. The data also belong to a second study, concerning yellow fever vaccine responses in identical twins.

Specimen: CD8+ T cells sorted from blood. This rearrangement joins TRBV9 to TRBJ2-3; no firm D call. This receptor was identified in a young woman in good health. This chain's CDR3 is CASSPRALSTDTQYF. CDR3 nucleotides: TGTGCCAGCAGCCCTAGGGCCCTGAGCACAGATACGCAGTATTTT. Looking up the rest from reference TRBV9 and TRBJ2-3 gives the full variable domain: DSGVTQTPKHLITATGQRVTLRCSPRSGDLSVYWYQQSLDQGLQFLIQYYNGEERAKGNILERFSAQQFPDLHSELNLSSLELGDSALYFCASSPRALSTDTQYFGPGTRLTVL.